A selection of T cell receptor beta chains follows, all from one sample in a study of technical replicates of blood from a handful of donors. Assay used: immunoSEQ multiplex PCR; TCRdb lists only in-frame clones, some missing. The data hold some 70,000 clones, with about 97% observed a single time. Sequenced: T cells isolated from PBMCs. The receptors derive from a human donor in good health. The CDR3 runs from the conserved cysteine through the conserved F or W. A D gene is named only where the DNA matches it firmly. Size is omitted from some rows. Given values are once, few, many or a class for expanded clones.

v_call: TRBV6-1
j_call: TRBJ2-5
d_call: TRBD2
clone_size: -
cdr3_aa: CASRRTSGTQETQYF
cdr3_nt: TGTGCCAGCAGGAGGACTAGCGGAACCCAAGAGACCCAGTACTTC

v_call: TRBV10-1
j_call: TRBJ2-1
d_call: -
clone_size: once
cdr3_aa: CASSDTGVENNEQFF
cdr3_nt: TGCGCCAGCAGTGACACGGGAGTGGAAAACAATGAGCAGTTCTTC

v_call: TRBV5-6
j_call: TRBJ2-3
d_call: TRBD2
clone_size: -
cdr3_aa: CASSWGLAGNTDTQYF
cdr3_nt: TGTGCCAGCAGCTGGGGACTAGCGGGAAACACAGATACGCAGTATTTT

v_call: TRBV5-1
j_call: TRBJ2-3
d_call: -
clone_size: -
cdr3_aa: CASSLAVTLAGTDTQYF
cdr3_nt: TGCGCCAGCAGCTTGGCCGTCACACTGGCGGGCACAGATACGCAGTATTTT

v_call: TRBV5-1
j_call: TRBJ2-1
d_call: TRBD2
clone_size: -
cdr3_aa: CASSLGAGGPNEQFF
cdr3_nt: TGCGCCAGCAGCTTGGGGGCGGGAGGGCCCAATGAGCAGTTCTTC

v_call: TRBV5-6
j_call: TRBJ2-2
d_call: TRBD2
clone_size: -
cdr3_aa: CASSHGLAGGYTGELFF
cdr3_nt: TGTGCCAGCAGCCACGGACTAGCGGGAGGGTACACCGGGGAGCTGTTTTTT

v_call: TRBV5-4
j_call: TRBJ1-2
d_call: -
clone_size: -
cdr3_aa: CASSLYLEGDYGYTF
cdr3_nt: TGTGCCAGCAGCTTGTATTTGGAAGGGGACTATGGCTACACCTTC

v_call: TRBV25-1
j_call: TRBJ2-1
d_call: -
clone_size: once
cdr3_aa: CASSVVLDNNEQFF
cdr3_nt: TGTGCCAGCAGTGTCGTATTAGACAACAATGAGCAGTTCTTC

v_call: TRBV21-1
j_call: TRBJ2-5
d_call: -
clone_size: -
cdr3_aa: CASSNGPEPYQETQYF
cdr3_nt: TGTGCCAGCAGCAATGGGCCAGAGCCGTACCAAGAGACCCAGTACTTC

v_call: TRBV27
j_call: TRBJ1-2
d_call: -
clone_size: -
cdr3_aa: CASSLEAASNYGYTF
cdr3_nt: TGTGCCAGCAGTCTAGAAGCAGCCTCTAACTATGGCTACACCTTC

v_call: TRBV4-3
j_call: TRBJ2-1
d_call: -
clone_size: -
cdr3_aa: CASSHADRDYNEQFF
cdr3_nt: TGCGCCAGCAGCCATGCCGACCGGGACTACAATGAGCAGTTCTTC

v_call: TRBV11-3
j_call: TRBJ2-1
d_call: -
clone_size: -
cdr3_aa: CASSLVQAKLAYEQFF
cdr3_nt: TGTGCCAGCAGCTTAGTGCAGGCGAAGCTAGCCTATGAGCAGTTCTTC

v_call: TRBV7-2
j_call: TRBJ2-4
d_call: TRBD1
clone_size: -
cdr3_aa: CASSLATDRGRYF
cdr3_nt: TGTGCCAGCAGCTTAGCCACGGACAGGGGGAGGTACTTC

v_call: TRBV7-9
j_call: TRBJ2-5
d_call: TRBD2
clone_size: -
cdr3_aa: CASSDWTSGTRETQYF
cdr3_nt: TGTGCCAGCAGCGACTGGACTAGCGGCACTAGGGAGACCCAGTACTTC

v_call: TRBV2
j_call: TRBJ2-7
d_call: TRBD1
clone_size: -
cdr3_aa: CASNRDRDYEQYF
cdr3_nt: TGTGCCAGCAACCGGGACAGGGACTACGAGCAGTACTTC

v_call: TRBV19
j_call: TRBJ1-1
d_call: -
clone_size: -
cdr3_aa: CASSTLPYSEAFF
cdr3_nt: TGTGCCAGTAGTACCCTGCCCTACTCTGAAGCTTTCTTT

v_call: TRBV5-4
j_call: TRBJ2-1
d_call: TRBD1
clone_size: -
cdr3_aa: CASSPDRASYNEQFF
cdr3_nt: TGTGCCAGCAGCCCCGACAGGGCCTCCTACAATGAGCAGTTCTTC

v_call: TRBV6-6
j_call: TRBJ1-1
d_call: -
clone_size: -
cdr3_aa: CASSYGQIAEAFF
cdr3_nt: TGTGCCAGCAGTTACGGACAGATCGCTGAAGCTTTCTTT

v_call: TRBV7-8
j_call: TRBJ1-5
d_call: -
clone_size: -
cdr3_aa: CASSELGQPQHF
cdr3_nt: TGTGCCAGCAGCGAACTCGGTCAGCCCCAGCATTTT

v_call: TRBV2
j_call: TRBJ2-3
d_call: TRBD2
clone_size: -
cdr3_aa: CASSKLAGGTDTQYF
cdr3_nt: TGTGCCAGCAGTAAACTAGCGGGAGGCACAGATACGCAGTATTTT

v_call: TRBV11-3
j_call: TRBJ2-3
d_call: TRBD1
clone_size: -
cdr3_aa: CASSSWTGSSTDTQYF
cdr3_nt: TGTGCCAGCAGCTCATGGACAGGCTCTAGCACAGATACGCAGTATTTT

v_call: TRBV2
j_call: TRBJ2-1
d_call: -
clone_size: few
cdr3_aa: CASSSGYGQFF
cdr3_nt: TGTGCCAGCAGTTCAGGGTATGGGCAGTTCTTC

v_call: TRBV27
j_call: TRBJ2-7
d_call: TRBD1
clone_size: -
cdr3_aa: CATGLGTDYEQYF
cdr3_nt: TGTGCCACCGGATTGGGGACAGACTACGAGCAGTACTTC

v_call: TRBV6-5
j_call: TRBJ2-7
d_call: -
clone_size: -
cdr3_aa: CASSYSLAAAHEQYF
cdr3_nt: TGTGCCAGCAGTTACTCCCTAGCAGCGGCCCACGAGCAGTACTTC

v_call: TRBV27
j_call: TRBJ1-5
d_call: -
clone_size: -
cdr3_aa: CASSLSQTEGDQPQHF
cdr3_nt: TGTGCCAGCAGTTTATCACAAACAGAAGGTGATCAGCCCCAGCATTTT

v_call: TRBV11-3
j_call: TRBJ2-2
d_call: TRBD1
clone_size: once
cdr3_aa: CASNLGQGGTGELFF
cdr3_nt: TGTGCCAGCAACTTAGGACAGGGGGGAACCGGGGAGCTGTTTTTT

v_call: TRBV11-3
j_call: TRBJ2-1
d_call: TRBD1
clone_size: -
cdr3_aa: CASRFNRDRVFNEQFF
cdr3_nt: TGTGCCAGCAGGTTTAATCGGGACAGGGTTTTCAATGAGCAGTTCTTC

v_call: TRBV2
j_call: TRBJ2-3
d_call: TRBD1
clone_size: -
cdr3_aa: CASSKDRGGDTQYF
cdr3_nt: TGTGCCAGCAGTAAGGACAGGGGAGGCGATACGCAGTATTTT

v_call: TRBV27
j_call: TRBJ2-1
d_call: -
clone_size: once
cdr3_aa: CASSYVGASGYNEQFF
cdr3_nt: TGTGCCAGCAGTTACGTGGGGGCTAGCGGTTACAATGAGCAGTTCTTC

v_call: TRBV27
j_call: TRBJ2-7
d_call: -
clone_size: -
cdr3_aa: CASSLSPRGSYEQYF
cdr3_nt: TGTGCCAGCAGTTTATCACCTCGAGGCTCCTACGAGCAGTACTTC

v_call: TRBV7-2
j_call: TRBJ2-5
d_call: -
clone_size: -
cdr3_aa: CASSPAAGLWETQYF
cdr3_nt: TGTGCCAGCAGCCCGGCGGCAGGGTTATGGGAGACCCAGTACTTC

v_call: TRBV27
j_call: TRBJ2-1
d_call: TRBD1
clone_size: -
cdr3_aa: CASSPAGTGPYNEQFF
cdr3_nt: TGTGCCAGCAGTCCCGCCGGGACAGGACCCTACAATGAGCAGTTCTTC